Shown below are 26 T cell receptor beta chains from a single sample sequenced in a study of blood T cells in healthy people across ages. For the second PCR, which ran for about 7 to 11 cycles, a sample-barcoded 5' primer and a J-beta primer mix were used. TCRdb re-derived calls from the 5' RACE reads in MiXCR, one entry per CDR3 protein. This table holds 1 million or so distinct CDR3 sequences, 40% to 55% found once. What was sequenced was blood. These receptors were collected from a woman in her sixties or seventies in good health.

The chain uses TRBV3-1 and TRBJ2-1; 10 bases match TRBD2. Looked up from germline, CDR1 is LGHDT and CDR2 is YNNKEL (reference sequence). The CDR3 has 16 residues. V lost 6 bases, J lost 4 bases, and 9 bases stayed unmatched. The CDR3 DNA reads TGTGCCAGCAGTCCCTCTAGCGGGGGCCCTTACAATGAGCAGTTCTTC. Its protein is CASSPSSGGPYNEQFF.

The rearrangement links TRBV12-3 or TRBV12-4 to TRBJ2-6, with 7 bases matching TRBD1. With V trimmed by 7 bases and J by 0 bases, 15 bases remained unmatched. This CDR3 is 19 amino acids long. CDR3 loop: CASTLRRDSHYSGANVLTF. CDR3 sequence (DNA): TGTGCCAGCACCTTACGCCGGGACAGTCATTACTCTGGGGCCAACGTCCTGACTTTC.

The chain is built from TRBV3-1 and TRBJ1-1; D is unresolved. Germline CDR1 reads LGHDT; CDR2 reads YNNKEL (reference sequence). Trimming cost V 9 bases and J 0 bases, with 8 bases left between them. The CDR3 loop spans 12 amino acids. The CDR3 here is CASTNLNTEAFF. Written as DNA, the CDR3 is TGTGCCAGTACTAACCTGAACACTGAAGCTTTCTTT.

The chain uses TRBV4-1 and TRBJ1-1; 7 bases align to TRBD1. CDR1 MGHRA and CDR2 YSYEKL come from the germline V gene. This CDR3 spans 15 amino acids. V shed 4 bases and J 1 base; nucleotides not matched to a gene: 6. As DNA, the CDR3 is TGCGCCAGCAGCCTCCCGGACAGGCCGAACACTGAAGCTTTCTTT. This sequence encodes CASSLPDRPNTEAFF.

This clonotype was observed a few times. The rearrangement uses TRBV20-1 and TRBJ2-1, with TRBD2 identical over 10 bases. In germline, CDR1 is DFQATT, CDR2 SNEGSKA (reference sequence). Unmatched junction bases numbered 8, after V lost 1 base and J lost 8 bases. This CDR3 is 15 amino acids long. CDR3 loop: CSARALAGEFDEQFF. The CDR3 DNA reads TGCAGTGCTAGAGCCCTAGCGGGAGAATTCGATGAGCAGTTCTTC.

The rearrangement links TRBV27 to TRBJ2-3; possibly TRBD1 or TRBD2 for D (5 bases each). Trimming removed 6 bases at V and 2 bases at J, with 15 bases between. Per the germline V gene, CDR1 is MNHEY and CDR2 is SMNVEV (reference sequence). The CDR3 contains 15 residues. This CDR3 reads CASSLGTIFTDTQYF. The CDR3 DNA is TGTGCCAGCAGCCTAGGGACCATATTCACAGATACGCAGTATTTT.

This clonotype was seen more than once but under ten times. The chain couples TRBV27 to TRBJ2-7, with D unclear. The CDR3 consists of 15 residues. Germline CDR1 reads MNHEY; CDR2 reads SMNVEV (reference sequence). The germline V and J ends were trimmed by 3 bases and 0 bases, with 12 bases remaining between them. CDR3 sequence: CASSFYGLSSYEQYF. As DNA, the CDR3 is TGTGCCAGCAGTTTTTATGGTCTATCCTCCTACGAGCAGTACTTC.

J is TRBJ2-2 and V is TRBV4-3; no definite D call. The CDR3 covers 15 residues. Trimming took off 0 bases at V and 6 bases at J, with 11 bases between the two ends. In germline, CDR1 is LGHNA, CDR2 YSLEER. CDR3 sequence reads: CASSQDPLSAGELFF. The CDR3 DNA sequence: TGCGCCAGCAGCCAAGACCCCCTCTCTGCCGGGGAGCTGTTTTTT.

This clonotype was picked up a small number of times. The chain combines TRBV10-1 with TRBJ2-7; TRBD1 agrees at 9 bases. The ends lost 6 bases at V and 6 bases at J; junction bases unmatched: 6. Germline V CDR1 and CDR2: WNHNN, SYGVQD (reference sequence). This CDR3 region has 13 residues. CDR3: CASRAGTGSEQYF. Written as DNA, the CDR3 is TGCGCCAGCAGGGCCGGGACAGGGTCCGAGCAGTACTTC.

This clonotype was counted only a few times. The chain has TRBV7-9 and TRBJ2-7, with no clear D. The CDR3 has 11 amino acids. CDR1 and CDR2 (germline): SEHNR, FQNEAQ (reference sequence). V was pared by 5 bases and J by 5 bases, with 7 bases between. Here the CDR3 DNA reads TGTGCCAGCAGCCCTCAGGACGAGCAGTACTTC. It yields the protein CASSPQDEQYF.

The gene calls are TRBV7-9 and TRBJ2-6; 8 nucleotides agree with TRBD1. Germline CDR1 reads SEHNR; CDR2 reads FQNEAQ (reference sequence). This CDR3 is built from 17 residues. V lost 3 bases to trimming and J lost 1 base; unmatched junction nucleotides: 5. CDR3 coding DNA: TGTGCCAGCAGCTTTGGACAGGGAGCATCTGGGGCCAACGTCCTGACTTTC. Translation: CASSFGQGASGANVLTF. Filled out from reference TRBV7-9 and TRBJ2-6, the complete variable domain reads DTGVSQNPRHKITKRGQNVTFRCDPISEHNRLYWYRQTLGQGPEFLTYFQNEAQLEKSRLLSDRFSAERPKGSFSTLEIQRTEQGDSAMYLCASSFGQGASGANVLTFGAGSRLTVL.

The chain recombines TRBV6-5 with TRBJ1-1; D may be TRBD1 (5 bases). The CDR3 has 14 amino acids. From germline, CDR1 is MNHEY and CDR2 SVGAGI. V was clipped by 2 bases and J by 6 bases, with 13 bases between them. For the CDR3, the DNA is TGTGCCAGCAGTTACGCGCCAGGGAGAGCTGAAGCTTTCTTT. It encodes CASSYAPGRAEAFF.

This sequence joins TRBV3-1 and TRBJ2-6, with D possibly being TRBD2 (5 bases). Per the germline V gene, CDR1 is LGHDT and CDR2 is YNNKEL (reference sequence). V was cut by 2 bases and J by 2 bases, with 7 bases left in between. This CDR3 region has 15 residues. The CDR3 protein is CASSQLATGANVLTF. The CDR3 bases are TGTGCCAGCAGCCAATTAGCGACTGGGGCCAACGTCCTGACTTTC.

V usage is TRBV27 and J usage is TRBJ2-7; D uncertain. V lost 6 bases and J 7 bases, leaving 13 bases between the germline ends. Per germline, CDR1 MNHEY and CDR2 SMNVEV (reference sequence). This CDR3 region has 12 residues. CDR3 residues: CASSLLGKEQYF. In nucleotides, the CDR3 is TGTGCCAGCAGCTTGCTTGGGAAGGAGCAGTACTTC.

This clonotype was counted a few times. The CDR3 loop is CASKGGGYEQFF. The DNA for the CDR3 is TGTGCCAGCAAAGGAGGAGGTTATGAGCAGTTCTTC. This chain uses TRBV7-7 with TRBJ2-1; D is perhaps TRBD2 (5 bases). Germline V CDR1 and CDR2: SSHAT, FNYEAQ (reference sequence). This CDR3 has 12 residues. Between the trimmed V and J ends, which lost 7 bases and 8 bases, there was a span of 12 bases.

The chain is built from TRBV4-2 and TRBJ1-1; D possibly corresponds to TRBD1 (5 bases). This CDR3 spans 16 amino acids. The germline V gene encodes CDR1 LGHNA and CDR2 YNFKEQ. V was trimmed by 4 bases and J by 4 bases, leaving 19 bases between them. Here the CDR3 reads CASSPRSTEISTEAFF. In DNA form, the CDR3 reads TGTGCCAGCAGCCCCCGGTCGACAGAAATAAGCACTGAAGCTTTCTTT.

This clonotype was seen a handful of times. The gene calls are TRBV20-1 and TRBJ2-1, with D unresolved. V gave up 3 bases and J gave up 1 base, with 10 bases separating them. Germline CDR1 DFQATT, CDR2 SNEGSKA (reference sequence). CDR3 length: 14 amino acids. The CDR3 DNA follows: TGCAGTGCTAGGAATAGCAAGTCCTACAATGAGCAGTTCTTC. Translated: CSARNSKSYNEQFF.

This clonotype was picked up a small number of times. The chain couples TRBV5-1 to TRBJ2-7; 8 positions agree with TRBD2. Unmatched junction bases numbered 6, after V lost 2 bases and J lost 5 bases. The CDR3 contains 14 residues. Germline V gene lookup returns CDR1 SGHRS and CDR2 YFSETQ. The CDR3 nucleotides are TGCGCCAGCAGCTTAGAGCGGGAGATGAACGAGCAGTACTTC. Its protein product is CASSLEREMNEQYF.

A few counts support this clonotype. V usage is TRBV6-1 and J usage is TRBJ2-1, with D possibly being TRBD2 (6 bases). The CDR3 totals 14 residues. The V end was cut by 6 bases, the J end by 1 base, with 10 bases between. Germline CDR1 reads MNHNS; CDR2 reads SASEGT. For the CDR3, the DNA is TGTGCCAGCAGGCCTAGCGTTTCCTACAATGAGCAGTTCTTC. Amino acid sequence: CASRPSVSYNEQFF.

This clonotype showed up just once. This sequence joins TRBV7-9 and TRBJ2-1; TRBD2 aligns across 10 bases. The CDR3 extends over 15 amino acids. Trimming cost V 8 bases and J 4 bases; bases outside gene matches: 8. The germline CDR1 and CDR2 sequences are SEHNR and FQNEAQ (reference sequence). The CDR3 is CASGEGTSEYNEQFF. The CDR3 DNA follows: TGTGCCAGCGGGGAAGGGACTAGCGAGTACAATGAGCAGTTCTTC.

There are a few counts of this clonotype. V gene TRBV29-1 combines with J gene TRBJ1-1; the D is unclear. With 5 bases removed from V and 0 bases from J, the gap between germline ends came to 10 bases. The CDR3 length is 13 residues. The germline gives CDR1 SQVTM, CDR2 ANQGSEA. CDR3 protein: CSVLRVMNTEAFF. Here the CDR3 DNA reads TGCAGCGTTTTGAGGGTGATGAACACTGAAGCTTTCTTT.

This chain joins TRBV19 and TRBJ2-1; 8 nucleotides match TRBD1. The V gene's germline CDR1 is LNHDA and CDR2 SQIVND (reference sequence). The CDR3 has 15 amino acids. The ends lost 5 bases at V and 2 bases at J; junction bases unmatched: 5. The CDR3 is CASSLGTGPYNEQFF. As DNA, the CDR3 is TGTGCCAGTAGTTTGGGGACAGGCCCCTACAATGAGCAGTTCTTC.

This clonotype came up a few times. V usage is TRBV12-3 or TRBV12-4 and J usage is TRBJ2-7, with 7 bases identical to TRBD1. The V and J ends lost 8 bases and 6 bases, in that order; junction bases with no gene match: 13. The CDR3 consists of 14 residues. The DNA for the CDR3 is TGTGCCAGCGGCCCCACAGGGACAGTCGGCGAGCAGTACTTC. Amino acid sequence: CASGPTGTVGEQYF.

This chain links TRBV20-1 with TRBJ2-3; D perhaps matches TRBD2 (6 bases). Looked up from germline, CDR1 is DFQATT and CDR2 is SNEGSKA (reference sequence). Trimming took off 5 bases at V and 5 bases at J, with 20 bases between the two ends. The CDR3 runs to 15 residues. The CDR3 is CSAGQTGAQGDTQYF. CDR3 bases: TGCAGTGCTGGACAAACGGGAGCCCAAGGAGATACGCAGTATTTT.

The gene calls are TRBV4-2 and TRBJ2-5; D is possibly TRBD2 (5 bases). This CDR3 comprises 14 residues. Trimming stripped 4 bases from V and 2 bases from J, with 11 bases between. The germline V gene encodes CDR1 LGHNA and CDR2 YNFKEQ. This CDR3 reads CASSPGRAQETQYF. CDR3 bases: TGTGCCAGCAGCCCCGGGCGGGCACAAGAGACCCAGTACTTC.

This clonotype is a singleton in its sample. The chain carries TRBV11-1 and TRBJ2-1; D possibly uses TRBD1 or TRBD2 (10 bases each). CDR1 is SGHAT, CDR2 FQDESV, per germline (reference sequence). V lost 5 bases to trimming and J lost 12 bases, with 32 bases between them. CDR3 length equals 18 residues. The CDR3 reads CASSRTGQGLAGVGSQFF. The CDR3 region has the DNA TGTGCCAGCAGCCGTACGGGACAGGGGCTAGCGGGAGTTGGGTCGCAGTTCTTC.